Shown below are 23 T cell receptor beta chains from a single sample sequenced in a study of control samples from healthy donors and cancer patients (dated by TCRdb to 2020 to 2021). Receptors were amplified or captured by the immunoSEQ multiplex PCR assay. Drawn from immuneACCESS, this table holds only the in-frame rearrangements with V and J called that TCRdb kept. Clones are partly lost; checked studies trace under half to an unresolved V gene and leave the rest unexplained. Across this sample there are 60,000 to 75,000 clones, with more than 70% seen only once. Approximately 2.3% of the sample is held by the ten biggest clonotypes. Source material: PBMCs. Every receptor here comes from a woman between 45 and 60 years old with head and neck cancer.

The CDR3 DNA reads as TGTGCCAGCAGAACAGGTGACCGAACCTATGGCTACACCTTC. This encodes CASRTGDRTYGYTF. The V gene is TRBV6-5, the J gene TRBJ1-2, with D maybe TRBD1 (5 bases). Germline CDR1 is MNHEY and CDR2 is SVGAGI. This CDR3 contains 14 residues. The V and J ends lost 6 bases and 4 bases respectively, with 15 bases between them.

J is TRBJ2-7 and V is TRBV4-1; 7 bases match TRBD1. After removal of 1 base from V and 4 bases from J, the junction contained 7 bases not matched to a gene. The CDR3 covers 15 residues. CDR1 and CDR2 from the germline V gene are MGHRA and YSYEKL. The CDR3 bases are TGCGCCAGCAGCCAAGGAGGACAGGATTTTTACGAGCAGTACTTC. Protein: CASSQGGQDFYEQYF.

This chain connects TRBV10-3 to TRBJ2-1, with TRBD2 matching 9 bases. The CDR3 extends over 15 amino acids. The V and J ends lost 2 bases and 12 bases, in that order; junction bases with no gene match: 11. Germline CDR1 and CDR2: ENHRY and SYGVKD. CDR3 nucleotides: TGTGCCATCAGTGAGGGTGGCGGGGGGGCTTTCGGGCAGTTCTTC. The encoded protein is CAISEGGGGAFGQFF.

The chain combines TRBV19 with TRBJ2-1, with TRBD2 identical over 7 bases. Germline CDR1 is LNHDA and CDR2 is SQIVND (reference sequence). J was trimmed by 4 bases and V by 1 base; bases with no gene match: 13. The CDR3 extends over 18 amino acids. The CDR3 bases are TGTGCCAGTAGTATAGTCCCACTGAGGCTAGCGGCTTACAATGAGCAGTTCTTC. Protein sequence: CASSIVPLRLAAYNEQFF.

The J gene is TRBJ1-2, the V gene TRBV19; D remains unclear. V shed 7 bases and J shed 3 bases, with 18 bases lying between them. Looked up from germline, CDR1 is LNHDA and CDR2 is SQIVND (reference sequence). This CDR3 contains 15 residues. In DNA, the CDR3 is TGTGCCAGTAAACCCATAATATCCAGCGACTATGGCTACACCTTC. Encoded protein: CASKPIISSDYGYTF.

For this clone: One end of the junction fails to match germline, which may point to a read error. The chain uses TRBV5-1 and TRBJ1-2; D not certain. This CDR3 has 15 residues. CDR1 is SGHRS and CDR2 is YFSETQ in the germline V gene. This CDR3 reads CASSLGLTQYYGYIF. The DNA of the CDR3 is TGCGCCAGCAGCTTGGGGCTGACACAATACTATGGCTACATCTTC.

A few counts support this clone. The rearrangement uses TRBV2 and TRBJ2-1; D may match TRBD1 or TRBD2 (5 bases each). V was trimmed by 5 bases and J by 2 bases, leaving 7 bases between them. The CDR3 length is 13 residues. Germline V gene lookup returns CDR1 SNHLY and CDR2 FYNNEI. The CDR3 region has the DNA TGTGCCAGCAGTCCGGGACCCTACAATGAGCAGTTCTTC. Translation: CASSPGPYNEQFF.

The genes are TRBV11-1 and TRBJ2-1, with 9 bases aligning to TRBD1. The CDR3 totals 16 residues. Germline CDR1 SGHAT, CDR2 FQDESV (reference sequence). J gave up 7 bases and V 0 bases, and 7 bases lay outside the gene matches. The CDR3 region is CASSLAGTGILNEQFF. The CDR3 nucleotides are TGTGCCAGCAGCTTAGCCGGGACAGGGATTTTAAATGAGCAGTTCTTC.

This chain uses TRBV20-1 with TRBJ2-1; TRBD2 matches at 10 bases. This CDR3 spans 19 amino acids. V trimming: 3 bases; J trimming: 0 bases; junction bases outside the gene matches: 14. CDR1 and CDR2 from the germline V gene are DFQATT and SNEGSKA (reference sequence). CDR3 nucleotide sequence: TGCAGTGCTAGTTGGGCGACTAGCGGGTACCTCAGCTCCTACAATGAGCAGTTCTTC. This translates into CSASWATSGYLSSYNEQFF.

J is TRBJ2-2 and V is TRBV29-1; D is ambiguous. Germline assignment: CDR1 SQVTM and CDR2 ANQGSEA. V was shortened by 4 bases and J by 2 bases, with 8 bases between the two germline ends. This CDR3 spans 13 amino acids. CDR3 region: CSVGEHNTGELFF. CDR3 in DNA: TGCAGCGTTGGGGAACACAACACCGGGGAGCTGTTTTTT.

CDR3 region: CASSPGISGQETQYF. As DNA, the CDR3 is TGTGCCAGCTCACCAGGAATCTCGGGCCAAGAGACCCAGTACTTC. V usage is TRBV18 and J usage is TRBJ2-5; the D is unclear. The length of the CDR3 is 15 residues. With 2 bases removed from V and 1 base from J, the gap between germline ends came to 11 bases. The V gene's germline CDR1 is KGHSH and CDR2 LQKENI.

The V gene is TRBV7-3, the J gene TRBJ1-5, with D perhaps matching TRBD1 (5 bases). Trimming left V 4 bases short and J 4 bases short, with 14 bases between. Germline V gene data show CDR1 as SGHTA and CDR2 as FQGTGA. The CDR3 loop spans 15 amino acids. The CDR3 bases are TGTGCCAGCAGCTCGGTCTGGGGGGAGAATCAGCCCCAGCATTTT. Translating gives CASSSVWGENQPQHF.

The V and J genes are TRBV6-2 or TRBV6-3 and TRBJ2-1; D is unresolved. Germline values: CDR1 MNHEY, CDR2 SVGEGT. Trimming shortened V by 1 base and J by 10 bases, and 5 bases separated the two germline ends. The CDR3 runs 11 residues. CDR3 amino acids: CASSYLLEQFF. CDR3 in DNA: TGTGCCAGCAGTTACTTACTAGAGCAGTTCTTC.

J is TRBJ2-1 and V is TRBV7-2, with 11 bases lining up with TRBD2. The CDR3 extends over 15 amino acids. Germline values: CDR1 SGHTA, CDR2 FQGNSA. The J segment lost 6 bases and the V segment lost 7 bases, leaving 8 bases of the junction unmatched. The CDR3 reads CASTRDSGGGNEQFF. DNA for the CDR3: TGTGCCAGCACCCGGGATAGCGGGGGGGGCAATGAGCAGTTCTTC.

The V gene is TRBV5-1, the J gene TRBJ1-6, with D possibly matching TRBD1 (5 bases). The germline gives CDR1 SGHRS, CDR2 YFSETQ. Trimming cost V 5 bases and J 6 bases, with 15 bases left between them. The length of the CDR3 is 15 residues. DNA of the CDR3: TGCGCCAGCAGACATGACAGAACTCTTAATTCACCCCTCCACTTT. Its protein product is CASRHDRTLNSPLHF.

V gene TRBV6-6 combines with J gene TRBJ1-2; D uncertain. CDR1 and CDR2 from the germline V gene are MNHNY and SVGAGI (reference sequence). The length of the CDR3 is 14 residues. V lost 3 bases, J lost 3 bases, and 11 bases lay in between. CDR3: CASSYKEGYYGYTF. In DNA, the CDR3 is TGTGCCAGCAGTTATAAGGAGGGTTACTATGGCTACACCTTC.

V and J are TRBV12-3 or TRBV12-4 and TRBJ2-2; a weak D match, TRBD2 (5 bases). The CDR3 runs 13 residues. V shed 8 bases and J shed 7 bases, with 14 bases lying between them. This chain's CDR3 is CASLKEVGGELFF. DNA of the CDR3: TGTGCCAGCTTGAAGGAGGTCGGCGGGGAGCTGTTTTTT.

This clone was seen once. V gene TRBV7-8 combines with J gene TRBJ1-5; TRBD1 matches at 8 bases. Trimming at V came to 5 bases and at J to 4 bases, leaving 4 bases not matched to a gene. The CDR3 is made up of 14 amino acids. Looked up from germline, CDR1 is SGHVS and CDR2 is FQNEAQ. This CDR3 reads CASSPGTGNQPQHF. The DNA of the CDR3 is TGTGCCAGCAGCCCTGGGACAGGTAATCAGCCCCAGCATTTT. Supplemented by reference TRBV7-8 and TRBJ1-5, the full variable domain reads GAGVSQSPRYKVAKRGQDVALRCDPISGHVSLFWYQQALGQGPEFLTYFQNEAQLDKSGLPSDRFFAERPEGSVSTLKIQRTQQEDSAVYLCASSPGTGNQPQHFGDGTRLSIL.

The chain recombines TRBV6-2 or TRBV6-3 with TRBJ1-1, with D perhaps matching TRBD1 (6 bases). Trimming took off 5 bases at V and 0 bases at J, with 16 bases between the two ends. Germline CDR1 reads MNHEY; CDR2 reads SVGEGT. This CDR3 is 16 amino acids long. In nucleotides, the CDR3 is TGTGCCAGCAGTCTCCGGTGGGGGGCTGTGAACACTGAAGCTTTCTTT. Its translation: CASSLRWGAVNTEAFF.

V usage is TRBV4-2 and J usage is TRBJ1-5; 7 bases align to TRBD1. Trimming cost V 4 bases and J 11 bases; bases outside gene matches: 11. CDR1 is LGHNA and CDR2 is YNFKEQ in the germline V gene. This CDR3 region has 14 residues. The CDR3 spells CASSLGTVTSSQHF. The CDR3 DNA reads TGTGCCAGCAGCCTCGGGACAGTAACATCGTCCCAGCATTTT.

In its sample, this clone was seen once. The gene calls are TRBV27 and TRBJ2-2; D not resolved. CDR3 length equals 12 residues. Germline lookup yields CDR1 MNHEY and CDR2 SMNVEV (reference sequence). Trimming stripped 8 bases from V and 4 bases from J, with 8 bases between. The CDR3 DNA follows: TGTGCCAGCGGTTGGGGCACCGGGGAGCTGTTTTTT. Its translation is CASGWGTGELFF.

This chain links TRBV23-1 with TRBJ1-1, with a weak D call TRBD1 (6 bases). TRBV23-1 is filed as an ORF, its function uncertain. The CDR3 covers 16 residues. V dropped 4 bases and J dropped 4 bases, with 19 bases sitting between them. The CDR3 loop reads CASSPRTALRSTEAFF. CDR3 DNA: TGCGCCAGCAGTCCCCGGACAGCCTTAAGGAGCACTGAAGCTTTCTTT.

The V gene is TRBV9, the J gene TRBJ2-7; D is perhaps TRBD1 or TRBD2 (6 bases each). The germline gives CDR1 SGDLS, CDR2 YYNGEE. V was trimmed by 4 bases and J by 3 bases, leaving 17 bases between them. The CDR3 length is 15 residues. The CDR3 coding sequence is TGTGCCAGCAGCCCGAGGGGGGATATGTTCTACGAGCAGTACTTC. Its protein product is CASSPRGDMFYEQYF. Complete variable domain (other parts from reference TRBV9 and TRBJ2-7): DSGVTQTPKHLITATGQRVTLRCSPRSGDLSVYWYQQSLDQGLQFLIQYYNGEERAKGNILERFSAQQFPDLHSELNLSSLELGDSALYFCASSPRGDMFYEQYFGPGTRLTVT.